The 19 T cell receptor beta chains presented below share a single source sample, sequenced in a study of identical twins. TCRdb re-derived calls from the 5' RACE reads in MiXCR, one entry per CDR3 protein. The profile covers roughly 1,500,000 distinct CDR3 sequences, with less than 35% appearing a single time and around 0.25% taken by the ten largest. The material sequenced was cord blood. These receptors were taken from a newborn girl in good health.

V usage is TRBV7-3 and J usage is TRBJ2-1, with 7 positions matching TRBD2. J gave up 7 bases and V 3 bases, and 9 bases lay outside the gene matches. The CDR3 loop spans 15 amino acids. Germline V CDR1 and CDR2: SGHTA, FQGTGA. The DNA for the CDR3 is TGTGCCAGCAGCTTTGAATTAGCGGGCATGAATGAGCAGTTCTTC. Protein sequence: CASSFELAGMNEQFF.

This clonotype appeared a few times. This chain connects TRBV20-1 to TRBJ2-4, with D unresolved. Judging by the DNA end, TRBJ2-7 fits better; the J call may be wrong. Germline-derived CDR1 and CDR2 are DFQATT and SNEGSKA (reference sequence). This CDR3 contains 14 residues. The CDR3, as DNA: TGCAGTGCCCCCTCAAGGATCAAGGGCTACGAGCAGTACTTC. Protein product: CSAPSRIKGYEQYF.

The rearrangement links TRBV6-6 to TRBJ2-5; perhaps TRBD1 as D (6 bases). V was pared by 6 bases and J by 4 bases, with 15 bases between. The V gene's germline CDR1 is MNHNY and CDR2 SVGAGI (reference sequence). This CDR3 has 14 amino acids. The chain's CDR3 is CASRPSGVLETQYF. As DNA, the CDR3 is TGTGCCAGCAGGCCATCAGGGGTCCTAGAGACCCAGTACTTC.

At least ten counts were recorded for this clonotype. V is TRBV3-1 and J is TRBJ2-1; D gene uncertain. Trimming left V 4 bases short and J 9 bases short, with 10 bases between. This CDR3 comprises 12 residues. CDR1 LGHDT and CDR2 YNNKEL come from the germline V gene (reference sequence). CDR3 sequence (DNA): TGTGCCAGCAGCCGTTCAGAGGCTGAGCAGTTCTTC. It codes for CASSRSEAEQFF.

J is TRBJ2-7 and V is TRBV20-1, with 13 bases that match TRBD2. V was clipped by 8 bases and J by 2 bases; unmatched bases: 3. Germline values: CDR1 DFQATT, CDR2 SNEGSKA (reference sequence). This CDR3 spans 13 amino acids. The CDR3 protein is CSPGTSGAYEQYF. The DNA of the CDR3 is TGCAGTCCCGGGACTAGCGGGGCCTACGAGCAGTACTTC.

J is TRBJ2-5 and V is TRBV5-1; D not certain. With 3 bases removed from V and 11 bases from J, the gap between germline ends came to 20 bases. The germline V gene encodes CDR1 SGHRS and CDR2 YFSETQ. This CDR3 contains 14 residues. In DNA form, the CDR3 reads TGCGCCAGCAGCTGGCAAGACCAGCACAATGAGCAGTACTTC. Encoded protein: CASSWQDQHNEQYF.

J is TRBJ2-6 and V is TRBV4-2, with D maybe TRBD2 (6 bases). CDR1 is LGHNA, CDR2 YNFKEQ, per germline. V was cut by 0 bases and J by 0 bases, with 12 bases left in between. The CDR3 has 18 amino acids. This CDR3 reads CASSQDAGPSSGANVLTF. CDR3 DNA sequence: TGTGCCAGCAGCCAAGATGCGGGACCGAGCTCTGGGGCCAACGTCCTGACTTTC.

The genes are TRBV2 and TRBJ2-7; D perhaps matches TRBD2 (6 bases). Trimming stripped 6 bases from V and 5 bases from J, with 20 bases between. Per the germline V gene, CDR1 is SNHLY and CDR2 is FYNNEI. CDR3 length: 15 residues. CDR3 region: CASSKALLGGNEQYF. CDR3 nucleotides: TGTGCCAGCAGCAAAGCTCTCCTCGGGGGAAACGAGCAGTACTTC.

This clonotype was detected a few times. V usage is TRBV29-1 and J usage is TRBJ2-1; 10 bases match TRBD2. The J call may not be correct, given that the DNA end is closer to TRBJ2-7. Germline CDR1 and CDR2: SQVTM and ANQGSEA. The CDR3 is made up of 15 amino acids. The CDR3 loop is CSVVQRGGSYNEQYF. The CDR3 DNA reads as TGCAGCGTGGTCCAGCGGGGGGGCTCCTACAATGAGCAGTACTTC.

A few counts support this clonotype. This chain links TRBV27 with TRBJ2-1; TRBD2 is a possible D gene (6 bases). With 5 bases removed from V and 0 bases from J, the gap between germline ends came to 14 bases. The CDR3 contains 16 residues. Per germline, CDR1 MNHEY and CDR2 SMNVEV (reference sequence). The CDR3 protein is CASSDAGTPSYNEQFF. The CDR3 region has the DNA TGTGCCAGCAGTGATGCCGGGACTCCCTCCTACAATGAGCAGTTCTTC.

This clonotype has only one observation. The chain uses TRBV12-3 or TRBV12-4 and TRBJ2-2; D unclear. The CDR3 totals 15 residues. V was shortened by 2 bases and J by 4 bases, with 11 bases between the two germline ends. This CDR3 is CASSLPAKPTGELFF. CDR3 sequence (DNA): TGTGCCAGCAGTTTACCTGCGAAGCCCACCGGGGAGCTGTTTTTT.

The table lists this clonotype with a few counts. The chain carries TRBV15 and TRBJ1-5; 7 positions match TRBD1. Germline CDR1 LNHNV, CDR2 YYDKDF (reference sequence). The CDR3 length is 16 residues. The V segment lost 0 bases and the J segment 3 bases; nucleotides outside the gene matches: 5. CDR3 sequence (DNA): TGTGCCACCAGCAGAGATGAAGGACAGGCCAATCAGCCCCAGCATTTT. Translation gives CATSRDEGQANQPQHF.

The V and J genes are TRBV7-2 and TRBJ2-4; 7 bases align to TRBD1. The CDR3 sequence is 15 residues long. V gave up 1 base and J gave up 7 bases; unmatched junction bases: 7. Germline CDR1 and CDR2: SGHTA and FQGNSA. CDR3 sequence: CASSLVDRVGNIQYF. The CDR3 nucleotides read TGTGCCAGCAGCTTAGTAGACAGGGTAGGGAACATTCAGTACTTC. Looking up the rest from reference TRBV7-2 and TRBJ2-4 gives the full variable domain: GAGVSQSPSNKVTEKGKDVELRCDPISGHTALYWYRQSLGQGLEFLIYFQGNSAPDKSGLPSDRFSAERTGGSVSTLTIQRTQQEDSAVYLCASSLVDRVGNIQYFGAGTRLSVL.

The genes are TRBV4-2 and TRBJ2-5; 9 bases align to TRBD2. The CDR3 covers 16 residues. CDR1 LGHNA and CDR2 YNFKEQ come from the germline V gene. J gave up 4 bases and V 4 bases, and 10 bases lay outside the gene matches. The CDR3 region is CASSPYFSGRTETQYF. The CDR3 nucleotides read TGTGCCAGCAGCCCATACTTTAGCGGGAGAACAGAGACCCAGTACTTC.

In its sample, this clonotype was seen a few times. The chain employs TRBV4-2 and TRBJ1-4; D is uncertain. From germline, CDR1 is LGHNA and CDR2 YNFKEQ. The V and J ends lost 0 bases and 3 bases respectively, with 11 bases between them. The CDR3 contains 16 residues. CDR3 DNA: TGTGCCAGCAGCCAAGATAGCGCCCAGGCTAATGAAAAACTGTTTTTT. This encodes CASSQDSAQANEKLFF.

This clonotype was counted between two and nine times. The chain recombines TRBV12-3 or TRBV12-4 with TRBJ2-4; tentative D call: TRBD1 (8 bases). The CDR3 length is 19 residues. Trimming shortened V by 6 bases and J by 13 bases, and 37 bases separated the two germline ends. The CDR3 DNA reads TGTGCCAGCAGACAAAGGGGTCGACAGGGGAGGGACTCCTACAATGAGCAGTACTTC. This translates into CASRQRGRQGRDSYNEQYF.

This clonotype has a handful of counts. The chain links TRBV20-1 to TRBJ2-5, with 9 nucleotides matching TRBD1. CDR1 DFQATT and CDR2 SNEGSKA come from the germline V gene (reference sequence). V gave up 2 bases and J gave up 4 bases; unmatched junction bases: 2. CDR3 length: 13 residues. CDR3 DNA sequence: TGCAGTGCTAGAAAGGACAGGGGAGAGACCCAGTACTTC. Translation gives CSARKDRGETQYF.

The chain combines TRBV6-1 with TRBJ2-5; maybe TRBD2 (6 bases). This CDR3 has 16 amino acids. V lost 7 bases and J 11 bases, leaving 29 bases between the germline ends. Germline assignment: CDR1 MNHNS and CDR2 SASEGT. The CDR3 DNA reads as TGTGCCAGCACCAGAGACGGACTTGGGACTTACAATGAGCAGTACTTC. Encoded protein: CASTRDGLGTYNEQYF.

The V call is TRBV5-1, the J call TRBJ1-1; 9 positions match TRBD1. This CDR3 is 16 amino acids long. The J segment lost 2 bases and the V segment lost 9 bases, leaving 14 bases of the junction unmatched. Per the germline V gene, CDR1 is SGHRS and CDR2 is YFSETQ. The CDR3 DNA is TGCGCCACCCAGCCGGGACAGGGATTTCCAAACACTGAAGCTTTCTTT. Translated: CATQPGQGFPNTEAFF. The whole variable domain, filled in from reference TRBV5-1 and TRBJ1-1, reads KAGVTQTPRYLIKTRGQQVTLSCSPISGHRSVSWYQQTPGQGLQFLFEYFSETQRNKGNFPGRFSGRQFSNSRSEMNVSTLELGDSALYLCATQPGQGFPNTEAFFGQGTRLTVV.